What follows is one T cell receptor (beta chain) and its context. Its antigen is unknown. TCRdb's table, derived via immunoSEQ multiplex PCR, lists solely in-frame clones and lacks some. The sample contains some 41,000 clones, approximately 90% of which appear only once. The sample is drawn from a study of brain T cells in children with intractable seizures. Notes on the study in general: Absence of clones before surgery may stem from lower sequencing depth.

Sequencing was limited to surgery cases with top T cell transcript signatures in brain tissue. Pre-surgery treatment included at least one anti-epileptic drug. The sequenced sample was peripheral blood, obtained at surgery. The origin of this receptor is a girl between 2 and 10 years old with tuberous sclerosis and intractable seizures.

CDR3 in DNA: TGTGCCAGCTCACCAAGAGGGGCAGATACGCAGTATTTT. Translation: CASSPRGADTQYF. The J gene is TRBJ2-3, the V gene TRBV18; the D call may be TRBD1 or TRBD2 (5 bases each). This CDR3 has 13 amino acids. The V and J ends lost 2 bases and 4 bases respectively, with 7 bases between them. Germline V lookup: CDR1 KGHSH, CDR2 LQKENI.